This T cell receptor (beta chain) appears in the sequencing data of a study of T cells in Graves' hyperthyroidism and ophthalmopathy. The hyperthyroidism patients had all been newly diagnosed, and their disease duration was under 2 months. Their ages ranged from 18 to 65 years. Germline V gives CDR1 SEHNR, CDR2 FQNEAQ (reference sequence). Losses at the gene ends were 6 bases for V and 1 base for J; bases not matched to a gene: 4. The CDR3 has 16 residues. Amplified regions were TCR beta CDR3 sequences from RNA transcripts. The HTBI set primed first-round TCR CDR3 RT-PCR. TCRdb re-called the multiplex PCR reads through MiXCR, storing one row per CDR3 protein. The sample shows under 300,000 distinct CDR3 sequences, 13% of them seen only once. This clonotype was counted ten times or more.

Sequenced sample: blood. The chain is built from TRBV7-9 and TRBJ2-2, with 11 bases matching TRBD2. The sequence was collected from a woman aged 25 to 39 with Graves' hyperthyroidism that later progressed to Graves' ophthalmopathy. The CDR3 DNA reads as TGTGCCAGCAGAACCGGGACTAGCGGGAACACCGGGGAGCTGTTTTTT. Translating it yields CASRTGTSGNTGELFF.